The present entry profiles one TCR beta chain with its context. Germline assignment: CDR1 SGHVS and CDR2 FQNEAQ. CDR3 size: 13 residues. The trim removed 4 bases at V and 5 bases at J, leaving 4 bases unmatched. Assignments of participants to cohorts depended upon their own reported clinical history. The protocol was immunoSEQ multiplex PCR, while the TCRdb copy is restricted to in-frame clones and leaves out a portion. This repertoire shows about 440,000 clones, roughly 85% found once; its top ten account for approximately 2%. The data originate from a study of blood T cell repertoires in COVID-19. Overall study: The cDNA or gDNA used as material had been derived from T cells, B-cell-depleted T cells, or PBMCs.

The chain carries TRBV7-8 and TRBJ1-1, with 7 bases aligning to TRBD1. The origin of this receptor is a woman younger than 30 with acute COVID-19. Sample: PBMCs or T cells enriched from blood (not recorded which). CDR3 residues: CASSSTGVTEAFF. Here the CDR3 DNA reads TGTGCCAGCAGCTCCACAGGGGTGACTGAAGCTTTCTTT.